Presented here are 30 T cell receptor beta chains from one specimen sequenced in a study of blood T cell repertoires in COVID-19. Clones were sequenced by immunoSEQ multiplex PCR, and TCRdb holds only the in-frame ones, with some missing. The sample consists of under 300,000 clones, approximately 86% of them appearing once. The sample comprised peripheral blood. These receptors were collected from a woman aged 70-85 years with COVID-19, enrolled during active disease.

This rearrangement joins TRBV30 to TRBJ2-7, with TRBD1 matching 8 bases. Germline V lookup: CDR1 GTSNPN, CDR2 SVGIG (reference sequence). The CDR3 sequence is 12 residues long. V lost 8 bases to trimming and J lost 6 bases; unmatched junction nucleotides: 9. The CDR3 loop is CAVGQGWSEQYF. The CDR3 DNA sequence: TGTGCCGTAGGACAGGGCTGGTCCGAGCAGTACTTC.

The chain combines TRBV3-1 (or the pseudogene TRBV3-2) with TRBJ1-2; possibly TRBD1 for D (6 bases). Germline lookup yields CDR1 LGHDT and CDR2 YNNKEL (reference sequence). V was clipped by 3 bases and J by 7 bases, with 12 bases between them. This CDR3 spans 13 amino acids. The CDR3 DNA follows: TGTGCCAGCAGCCATGGCAGGGGAACTGGCTACACCTTC. Translation gives CASSHGRGTGYTF.

The V call is TRBV6-6, the J call TRBJ2-7; perhaps TRBD2 as D (5 bases). The CDR3 is 12 amino acids. In germline, CDR1 is MNHNY, CDR2 SVGAGI (reference sequence). Trimming removed 7 bases at V and 7 bases at J, with 14 bases between. CDR3 DNA: TGTGCCAGCACCCCAGGATCGGGGGAGCAGTACTTC. Translated: CASTPGSGEQYF.

In this sample, this clone turned up once. V is TRBV5-1 and J is TRBJ2-5; a weak D match, TRBD2 (7 bases). Trimming removed 3 bases at V and 2 bases at J, with 11 bases between. The germline V gene has CDR1 SGHRS and CDR2 YFSETQ. The CDR3 is made up of 14 amino acids. The CDR3 DNA is TGCGCCAGCAGCTCCAGGGGAGGGCAAGAGACCCAGTACTTC. Residues: CASSSRGGQETQYF.

The chain recombines TRBV7-9 with TRBJ1-2; D uncertain. V was shortened by 3 bases and J by 6 bases, with 11 bases between the two germline ends. Germline CDR1 is SEHNR and CDR2 is FQNEAQ (reference sequence). The CDR3 runs to 13 residues. CDR3: CASSLTAGDGYTF. CDR3 in DNA: TGTGCCAGCAGCTTGACTGCCGGCGATGGCTACACCTTC.

The chain is built from TRBV4-3 and TRBJ1-1; D call uncertain. The V gene lost 0 bases and the J gene lost 3 bases, with 8 bases spanning the gap. Germline V lookup: CDR1 LGHNA, CDR2 YSLEER. This CDR3 has 14 amino acids. The CDR3 loop reads CASSQDWEDTEAFF. CDR3 nucleotide sequence: TGCGCCAGCAGCCAAGATTGGGAGGACACTGAAGCTTTCTTT.

The gene calls are TRBV19 and TRBJ2-1, with 8 bases matching TRBD2. Germline CDR1 LNHDA, CDR2 SQIVND (reference sequence). The CDR3 has 11 residues. Trimming cost V 5 bases and J 12 bases; bases outside gene matches: 3. Here the CDR3 reads CASSSLAAQFF. CDR3 nucleotide sequence: TGTGCCAGTAGTTCACTAGCGGCGCAGTTCTTC. The full variable domain, its missing parts supplied by reference TRBV19 and TRBJ2-1, is DGGITQSPKYLFRKEGQNVTLSCEQNLNHDAMYWYRQDPGQGLRLIYYSQIVNDFQKGDIAEGYSVSREKKESFPLTVTSAQKNPTAFYLCASSSLAAQFFGPGTRLTVL.

With respect to this clone: A much bigger clone sits one base away, suggesting this may be a read error. The rearrangement uses TRBV13 and TRBJ2-2; tentatively, D is TRBD1 (6 bases). Between the trimmed V and J ends, which lost 3 bases and 1 base, there was a span of 6 bases. Germline-derived CDR1 and CDR2 are PRHDT and FYEKMQ (reference sequence). This CDR3 is built from 14 residues. The CDR3 DNA sequence: TGTGCCAGCAGCTTGGGACAGAACACCGGGGAGCTGTTTTTT. Translation: CASSLGQNTGELFF.

This clone was recorded only once. The V call is TRBV7-9, the J call TRBJ1-2; D unresolved. V was pared by 2 bases and J by 4 bases, with 11 bases between. The germline gives CDR1 SEHNR, CDR2 FQNEAQ (reference sequence). This CDR3 comprises 14 residues. CDR3 coding DNA: TGTGCCAGCAGCTTACAGGACTGGGGCTATGGCTACACCTTC. Protein: CASSLQDWGYGYTF. The full variable domain, rest sourced from reference TRBV7-9 and TRBJ1-2, is DTGVSQNPRHKITKRGQNVTFRCDPISEHNRLYWYRQTLGQGPEFLTYFQNEAQLEKSRLLSDRFSAERPKGSFSTLEIQRTEQGDSAMYLCASSLQDWGYGYTFGSGTRLTVV.

The V call is TRBV3-1 (or the pseudogene TRBV3-2), the J call TRBJ1-2, with D unclear. Germline loops: CDR1 LGHDT, CDR2 YNNKEL (reference sequence). Between the trimmed V and J ends, which lost 5 bases and 4 bases, there was a span of 8 bases. The CDR3 totals 12 residues. The chain's CDR3 is CASSSHFYGYTF. CDR3 DNA sequence: TGTGCCAGCAGCTCCCACTTCTATGGCTACACCTTC.

This clone was seen more than once but under ten times. The V call is TRBV30, the J call TRBJ2-7, with D tentatively TRBD1 (5 bases). Trimming stripped 1 base from V and 1 base from J, with 14 bases between. There are 15 residues in the CDR3. CDR1 GTSNPN and CDR2 SVGIG come from the germline V gene (reference sequence). CDR3 in DNA: TGTGCCTGGAGTGCATACCAGGGCTTGTCCTACGAGCAGTACTTC. Translation: CAWSAYQGLSYEQYF.

V and J are TRBV5-1 and TRBJ2-3, with 11 bases that match TRBD2. Trimming at V came to 6 bases and at J to 4 bases, leaving 7 bases not matched to a gene. There are 15 residues in the CDR3. Germline V gene data show CDR1 as SGHRS and CDR2 as YFSETQ. CDR3 residues: CASTEPTSGADTQYF. CDR3 bases: TGCGCCAGCACCGAACCGACTAGCGGGGCAGATACGCAGTATTTT.

This chain connects TRBV24-1 to TRBJ2-2, with D perhaps TRBD2 (5 bases). Germline CDR1 KGHDR, CDR2 SFDVKD. The V end lost 3 bases, the J end lost 6 bases, and 13 bases lay between the germline ends. CDR3 length: 15 amino acids. Here the CDR3 reads CATSDPRRRPGELFF. In nucleotides, the CDR3 is TGTGCCACCAGTGATCCGAGGAGGAGACCCGGGGAGCTGTTTTTT.

The table lists this clone with a few counts. V usage is TRBV6-6 and J usage is TRBJ1-4; 8 bases map to TRBD1. In germline, CDR1 is MNHNY, CDR2 SVGAGI (reference sequence). The V and J ends lost 3 bases and 5 bases, in that order; junction bases with no gene match: 2. The CDR3 extends over 14 amino acids. The CDR3 nucleotides read TGTGCCAGCAGTTATCGGACAGGGAATGAAAAACTGTTTTTT. Its protein product is CASSYRTGNEKLFF.

The genes are TRBV7-3 and TRBJ2-2; 7 bases match TRBD2. V gave up 0 bases and J gave up 7 bases; unmatched junction bases: 11. Germline CDR1 SGHTA, CDR2 FQGTGA. The CDR3 sequence is 17 residues long. CDR3 nucleotides: TGTGCCAGCAGCTTAACCGGCGCGGGGAGGGGAGTCGGGGAGCTGTTTTTT. This gives the protein CASSLTGAGRGVGELFF. Drawing the rest from reference TRBV7-3 and TRBJ2-2, the complete variable domain is GAGVSQTPSNKVTEKGKYVELRCDPISGHTALYWYRQSLGQGPEFLIYFQGTGAADDSGLPNDRFFAVRPEGSVSTLKIQRTERGDSAVYLCASSLTGAGRGVGELFFGEGSRLTVL.

For the CDR3, the DNA is TGTGCCAGCAGTCGGTCCTACAATGAGCAGTTCTTC. This encodes CASSRSYNEQFF. This chain links TRBV27 with TRBJ2-1; D remains ambiguous. CDR1 is MNHEY and CDR2 is SMNVEV in the germline V gene (reference sequence). V shed 5 bases and J shed 1 base, with 3 bases lying between them. CDR3 length equals 12 residues.

J is TRBJ2-2 and V is TRBV28, with 9 bases that match TRBD2. The CDR3 contains 15 residues. CDR1 is MDHEN, CDR2 SYDVKM, per germline. The trim removed 2 bases at V and 6 bases at J, leaving 4 bases unmatched. CDR3 loop: CASSLLAGRPGELFF. The CDR3 nucleotides are TGTGCCAGCAGTTTACTAGCGGGGCGTCCCGGGGAGCTGTTTTTT.

The rearrangement links TRBV12-3 or TRBV12-4 to TRBJ2-3; D gene unclear. The ends were cut back, 1 base at V and 14 bases at J, with 10 bases in the middle. The CDR3 loop spans 11 amino acids. The DNA of the CDR3 is TGTGCCAGCAGTTTAGGACTTAAGACGTATTTT. It codes for CASSLGLKTYF.

The chain combines TRBV4-3 with TRBJ1-2; no definite D call. V lost 2 bases and J 8 bases, leaving 15 bases between the germline ends. This CDR3 contains 14 residues. From germline, CDR1 is LGHNA and CDR2 YSLEER. The CDR3 nucleotides are TGCGCCAGCAGCCAACAGCTGGCAGGCCGGGGCTACACCTTC. Encoded protein: CASSQQLAGRGYTF.

This chain joins TRBV19 and TRBJ1-1; D is uncertain. V dropped 5 bases and J dropped 1 base, with 11 bases sitting between them. The CDR3 sequence is 14 residues long. Per germline, CDR1 LNHDA and CDR2 SQIVND (reference sequence). CDR3 nucleotides: TGTGCCAGTAGTTACGACCCGGGGAACACTGAAGCTTTCTTT. Protein: CASSYDPGNTEAFF.

This clone was seen just once. This chain connects TRBV9 to TRBJ2-3; the match to TRBD2 covers 9 bases. The V segment lost 0 bases and the J segment 6 bases; nucleotides outside the gene matches: 5. Germline values: CDR1 SGDLS, CDR2 YYNGEE. The CDR3 spans 15 residues. CDR3 region: CASSVGDSGGDTQYF. Written as DNA, the CDR3 is TGTGCCAGCAGCGTAGGGGATAGCGGGGGTGATACGCAGTATTTT.

The gene calls are TRBV28 and TRBJ1-2; D unclear. The length of the CDR3 is 13 residues. The germline CDR1 and CDR2 sequences are MDHEN and SYDVKM. Trimming took 3 bases from V and 3 from J, leaving 8 bases between them. The CDR3, as DNA: TGTGCCAGCAGTTTGCCGGGATACTATGGCTACACCTTC. Protein sequence: CASSLPGYYGYTF.

This chain links TRBV19 with TRBJ1-5, with D uncertain. CDR1 is LNHDA and CDR2 is SQIVND in the germline V gene (reference sequence). V shed 7 bases and J shed 3 bases, with 10 bases lying between them. The CDR3 spans 13 residues. The CDR3 DNA sequence: TGTGCCAGTAACTGGGCTCTCAATCAGCCCCAGCATTTT. Its translation: CASNWALNQPQHF.

V and J are TRBV7-8 and TRBJ1-1; TRBD1 agrees at 9 bases. V trimming: 5 bases; J trimming: 7 bases; junction bases outside the gene matches: 8. The germline CDR1 and CDR2 sequences are SGHVS and FQNEAQ. CDR3 size: 14 residues. CDR3: CASSHTGGADEAFF. The CDR3 DNA reads TGTGCCAGCAGCCATACAGGGGGCGCAGATGAAGCTTTCTTT.

The rearrangement joins TRBV4-3 to TRBJ1-5; 8 nucleotides align to TRBD1. The germline V gene has CDR1 LGHNA and CDR2 YSLEER. The CDR3 contains 18 residues. The V gene end was trimmed by 0 bases and the J gene end by 0 bases; junction bases not matched to a gene: 7. The CDR3 DNA reads TGCGCCAGCAGCCAAGATAGGACAGGGATTTATAGCAATCAGCCCCAGCATTTT. It specifies CASSQDRTGIYSNQPQHF.

The V gene is TRBV5-1, the J gene TRBJ1-1; TRBD1 aligns across 7 bases. Trimming took 4 bases from V and 5 from J; bases not matched to a gene: 5. The CDR3 has 13 residues. From germline, CDR1 is SGHRS and CDR2 YFSETQ. The CDR3 DNA reads as TGCGCCAGCAGCGTTACAGGGGTAACTGAAGCTTTCTTT. It is translated as CASSVTGVTEAFF.

The chain recombines TRBV6-5 with TRBJ1-2; no clear D. The length of the CDR3 is 12 residues. Deletions cut 11 bases from V and 4 bases from J, with 14 bases between. From germline, CDR1 is MNHEY and CDR2 SVGAGI. CDR3 residues: CASRPSGYGYTF. DNA for the CDR3: TGTGCCTCCCGACCCTCAGGCTATGGCTACACCTTC.

This clone was picked up a small number of times. The rearrangement joins TRBV5-1 to TRBJ1-2; weak D call: TRBD1 (5 bases). Per germline, CDR1 SGHRS and CDR2 YFSETQ. The CDR3 length is 13 residues. Trimming left V 3 bases short and J 3 bases short, with 9 bases between. The CDR3 is CASSSVQDYGYTF. The CDR3 DNA reads as TGCGCCAGCAGCTCGGTACAGGACTATGGCTACACCTTC.

The chain links TRBV2 to TRBJ2-3; D is possibly TRBD2 (6 bases). Germline CDR1 and CDR2: SNHLY and FYNNEI. V lost 4 bases and J 3 bases, leaving 11 bases between the germline ends. CDR3 length: 14 residues. As DNA, the CDR3 is TGTGCCAGCAGTGCCAGGGAGGTGACAGATACGCAGTATTTT. This gives the protein CASSAREVTDTQYF.

The chain uses TRBV15 and TRBJ2-1, with 8 bases fitting TRBD2. The CDR3 contains 14 residues. V shed 5 bases and J 10 bases; nucleotides not matched to a gene: 10. Per the germline V gene, CDR1 is LNHNV and CDR2 is YYDKDF (reference sequence). CDR3 region: CATSERGGTREQFF. CDR3 nucleotide sequence: TGTGCCACCAGCGAACGGGGGGGGACGAGAGAGCAGTTCTTC. The entire variable domain, with the rest obtained from reference TRBV15 and TRBJ2-1, is as follows: DAMVIQNPRYQVTQFGKPVTLSCSQTLNHNVMYWYQQKSSQAPKLLFHYYDKDFNNEADTPDNFQSRRPNTSFCFLDIRSPGLGDTAMYLCATSERGGTREQFFGPGTRLTVL.